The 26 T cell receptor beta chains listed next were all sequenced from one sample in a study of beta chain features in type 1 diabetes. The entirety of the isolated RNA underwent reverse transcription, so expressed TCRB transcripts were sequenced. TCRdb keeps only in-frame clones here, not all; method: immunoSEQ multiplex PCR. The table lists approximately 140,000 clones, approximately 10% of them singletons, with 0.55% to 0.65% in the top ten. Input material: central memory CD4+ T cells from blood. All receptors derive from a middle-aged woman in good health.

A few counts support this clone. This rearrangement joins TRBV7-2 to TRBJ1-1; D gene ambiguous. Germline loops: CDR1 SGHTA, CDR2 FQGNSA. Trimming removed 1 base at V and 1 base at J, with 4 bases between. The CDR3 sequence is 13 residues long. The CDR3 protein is CASSLGQNTEAFF. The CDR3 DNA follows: TGTGCCAGCAGCTTAGGACAGAACACTGAAGCTTTCTTT.

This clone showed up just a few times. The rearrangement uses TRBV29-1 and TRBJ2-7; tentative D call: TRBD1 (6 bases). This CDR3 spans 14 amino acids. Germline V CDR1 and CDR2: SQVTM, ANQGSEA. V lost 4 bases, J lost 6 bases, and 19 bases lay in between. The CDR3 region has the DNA TGCAGCGTTGGGGGGCAGGCGGGCTACGGCGAGCAGTACTTC. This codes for CSVGGQAGYGEQYF.

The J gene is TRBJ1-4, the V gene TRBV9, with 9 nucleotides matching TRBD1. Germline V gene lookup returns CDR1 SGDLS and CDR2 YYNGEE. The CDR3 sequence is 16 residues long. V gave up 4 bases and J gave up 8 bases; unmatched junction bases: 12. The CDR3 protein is CASSSMGGTGPEKLFF. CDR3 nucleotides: TGTGCCAGCAGCTCCATGGGGGGGACAGGGCCCGAAAAACTGTTTTTT. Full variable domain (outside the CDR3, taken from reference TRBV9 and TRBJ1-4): DSGVTQTPKHLITATGQRVTLRCSPRSGDLSVYWYQQSLDQGLQFLIQYYNGEERAKGNILERFSAQQFPDLHSELNLSSLELGDSALYFCASSSMGGTGPEKLFFGSGTQLSVL.

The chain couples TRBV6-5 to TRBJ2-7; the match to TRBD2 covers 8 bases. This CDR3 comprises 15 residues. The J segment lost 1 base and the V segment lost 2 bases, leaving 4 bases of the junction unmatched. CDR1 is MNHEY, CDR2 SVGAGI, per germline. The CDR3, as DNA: TGTGCCAGCAGTTACGGGACTAGTTCTTCCTACGAGCAGTACTTC. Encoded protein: CASSYGTSSSYEQYF.

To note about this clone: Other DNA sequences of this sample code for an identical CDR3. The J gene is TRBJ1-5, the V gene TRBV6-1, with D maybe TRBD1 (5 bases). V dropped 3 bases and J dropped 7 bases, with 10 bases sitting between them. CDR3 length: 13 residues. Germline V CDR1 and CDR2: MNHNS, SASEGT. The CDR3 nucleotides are TGTGCCAGCAGTGAGGGGGGTGGGCAGCCCCAGCATTTT. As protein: CASSEGGGQPQHF.

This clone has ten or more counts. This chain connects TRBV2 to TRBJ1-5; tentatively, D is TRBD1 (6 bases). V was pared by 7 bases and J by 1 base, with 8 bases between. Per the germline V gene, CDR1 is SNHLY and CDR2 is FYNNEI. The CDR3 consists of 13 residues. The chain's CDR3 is CASNRESNQPQHF. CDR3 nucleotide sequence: TGTGCCAGCAACAGGGAAAGCAATCAGCCCCAGCATTTT.

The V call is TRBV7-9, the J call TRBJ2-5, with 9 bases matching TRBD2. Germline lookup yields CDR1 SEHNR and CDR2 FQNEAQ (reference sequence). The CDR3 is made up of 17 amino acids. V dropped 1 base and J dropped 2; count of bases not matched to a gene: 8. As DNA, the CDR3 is TGTGCCAGCAGCTTAGAACGGTCTAGCGGGACTCAAGAGACCCAGTACTTC. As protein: CASSLERSSGTQETQYF.

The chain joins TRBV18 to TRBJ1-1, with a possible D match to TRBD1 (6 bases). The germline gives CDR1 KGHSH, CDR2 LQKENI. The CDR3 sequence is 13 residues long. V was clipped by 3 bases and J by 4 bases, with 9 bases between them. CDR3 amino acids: CASSPTGPTEAFF. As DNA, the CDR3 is TGTGCCAGCTCACCGACAGGACCCACTGAAGCTTTCTTT.

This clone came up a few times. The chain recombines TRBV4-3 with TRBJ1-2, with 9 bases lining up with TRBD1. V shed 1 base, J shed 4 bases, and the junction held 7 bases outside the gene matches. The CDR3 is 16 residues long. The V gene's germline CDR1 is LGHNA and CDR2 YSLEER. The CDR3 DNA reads TGCGCCAGCAGCCAAGCCGTCCGGACAGGGGTCTATGGCTACACCTTC. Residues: CASSQAVRTGVYGYTF.

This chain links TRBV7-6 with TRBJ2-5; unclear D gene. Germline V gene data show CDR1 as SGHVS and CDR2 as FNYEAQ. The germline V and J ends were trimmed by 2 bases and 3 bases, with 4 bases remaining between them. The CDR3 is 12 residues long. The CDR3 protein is CASSLHEETQYF. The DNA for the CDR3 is TGTGCCAGCAGCTTACATGAAGAGACCCAGTACTTC.

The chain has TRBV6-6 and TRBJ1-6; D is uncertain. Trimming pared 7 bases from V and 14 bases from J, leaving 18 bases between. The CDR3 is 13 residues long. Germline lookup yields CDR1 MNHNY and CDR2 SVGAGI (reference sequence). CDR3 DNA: TGTGCCAGCACTACTAATCCCAGCCCCACCCTCCACTTT. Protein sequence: CASTTNPSPTLHF.

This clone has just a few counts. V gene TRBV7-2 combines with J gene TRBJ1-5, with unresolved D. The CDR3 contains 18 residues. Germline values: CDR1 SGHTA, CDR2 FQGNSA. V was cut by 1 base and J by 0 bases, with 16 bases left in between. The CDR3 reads CASSLGLGAPYSNQPQHF. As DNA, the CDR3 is TGTGCCAGCAGCTTAGGTTTGGGCGCGCCGTATAGCAATCAGCCCCAGCATTTT. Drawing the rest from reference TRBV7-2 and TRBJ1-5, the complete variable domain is GAGVSQSPSNKVTEKGKDVELRCDPISGHTALYWYRQSLGQGLEFLIYFQGNSAPDKSGLPSDRFSAERTGGSVSTLTIQRTQQEDSAVYLCASSLGLGAPYSNQPQHFGDGTRLSIL.

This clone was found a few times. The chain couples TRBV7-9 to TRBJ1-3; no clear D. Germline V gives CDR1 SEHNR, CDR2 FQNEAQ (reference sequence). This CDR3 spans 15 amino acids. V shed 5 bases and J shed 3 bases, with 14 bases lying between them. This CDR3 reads CASSPGGPYGNTIYF. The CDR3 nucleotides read TGTGCCAGCAGCCCAGGAGGCCCATATGGAAACACCATATATTTT.

CDR3 sequence (DNA): TGTGCCAGCAGTGAACCGAACTACCAAGAGACCCAGTACTTC. Translation gives CASSEPNYQETQYF. J is TRBJ2-5 and V is TRBV2; D ambiguous. The CDR3 consists of 14 residues. V lost 2 bases to trimming and J lost 0 bases, with 7 bases between them. Germline CDR1 and CDR2: SNHLY and FYNNEI.

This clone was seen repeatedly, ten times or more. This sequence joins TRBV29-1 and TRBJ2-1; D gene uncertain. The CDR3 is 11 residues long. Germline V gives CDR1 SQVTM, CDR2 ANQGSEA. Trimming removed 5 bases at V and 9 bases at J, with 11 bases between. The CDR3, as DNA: TGCAGCGTTACGGGTTCCGTTGAGCAGTTCTTC. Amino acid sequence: CSVTGSVEQFF.

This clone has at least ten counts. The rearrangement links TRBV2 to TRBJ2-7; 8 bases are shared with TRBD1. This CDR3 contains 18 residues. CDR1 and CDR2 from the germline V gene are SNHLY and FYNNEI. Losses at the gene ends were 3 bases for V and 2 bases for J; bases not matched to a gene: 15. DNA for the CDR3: TGTGCCAGCAGTGAGACTTTACTCCCTCCGGGACAGGCCTACGAGCAGTACTTC. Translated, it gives CASSETLLPPGQAYEQYF.

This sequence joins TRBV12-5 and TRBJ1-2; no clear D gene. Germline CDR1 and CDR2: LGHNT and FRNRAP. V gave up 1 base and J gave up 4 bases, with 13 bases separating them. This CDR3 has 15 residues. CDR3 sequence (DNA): TGTGCTAGTGGTTTGGAAAGTACCCCTAGCTATGGCTACACCTTC. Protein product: CASGLESTPSYGYTF.

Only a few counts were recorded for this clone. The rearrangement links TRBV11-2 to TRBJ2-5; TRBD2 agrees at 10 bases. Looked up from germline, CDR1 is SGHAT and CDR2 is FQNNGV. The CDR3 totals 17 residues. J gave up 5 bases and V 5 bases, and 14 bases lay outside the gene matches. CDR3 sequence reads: CASSLAVERGGPETQYF. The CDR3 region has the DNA TGTGCCAGCAGCCTAGCGGTCGAGCGGGGGGGCCCGGAGACCCAGTACTTC.

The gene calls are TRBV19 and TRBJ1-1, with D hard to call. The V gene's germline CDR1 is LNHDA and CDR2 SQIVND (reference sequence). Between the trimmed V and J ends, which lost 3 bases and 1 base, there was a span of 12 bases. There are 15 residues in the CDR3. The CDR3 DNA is TGTGCCAGTAGTATTAATCGAGGTCGGAACACTGAAGCTTTCTTT. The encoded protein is CASSINRGRNTEAFF.

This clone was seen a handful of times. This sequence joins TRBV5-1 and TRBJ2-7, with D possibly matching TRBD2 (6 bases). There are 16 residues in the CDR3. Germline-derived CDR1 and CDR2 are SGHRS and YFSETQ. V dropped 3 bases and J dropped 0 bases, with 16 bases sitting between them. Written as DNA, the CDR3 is TGCGCCAGCAGCTCCTCGACTAGTCAGTACTCCTACGAGCAGTACTTC. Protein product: CASSSSTSQYSYEQYF. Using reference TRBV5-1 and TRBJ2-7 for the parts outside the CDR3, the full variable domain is KAGVTQTPRYLIKTRGQQVTLSCSPISGHRSVSWYQQTPGQGLQFLFEYFSETQRNKGNFPGRFSGRQFSNSRSEMNVSTLELGDSALYLCASSSSTSQYSYEQYFGPGTRLTVT.

CDR3 residues: CATISGVDEQFF. The CDR3 nucleotides read TGTGCCACCATCTCAGGGGTCGATGAGCAGTTCTTC. The J gene is TRBJ2-1, the V gene TRBV25-1, with TRBD1 as a possible D gene (6 bases). Between the trimmed V and J ends, which lost 10 bases and 8 bases, there was a span of 15 bases. This CDR3 contains 12 residues. Looked up from germline, CDR1 is MGHDK and CDR2 is SYGVNS.

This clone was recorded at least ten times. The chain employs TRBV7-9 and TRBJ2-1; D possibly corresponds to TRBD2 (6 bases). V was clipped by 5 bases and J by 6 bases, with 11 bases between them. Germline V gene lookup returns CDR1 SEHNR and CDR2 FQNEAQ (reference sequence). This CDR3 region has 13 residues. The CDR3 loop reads CASSPGLLNEQFF. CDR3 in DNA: TGTGCCAGCAGCCCGGGACTCCTCAATGAGCAGTTCTTC.

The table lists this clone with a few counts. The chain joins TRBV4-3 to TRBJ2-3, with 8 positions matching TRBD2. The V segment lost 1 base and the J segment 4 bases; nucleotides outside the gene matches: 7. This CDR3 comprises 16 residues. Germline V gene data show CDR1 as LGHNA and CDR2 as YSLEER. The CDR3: CASSQGAGGSPDTQYF. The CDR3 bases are TGCGCCAGCAGCCAAGGGGCGGGGGGAAGCCCAGATACGCAGTATTTT.

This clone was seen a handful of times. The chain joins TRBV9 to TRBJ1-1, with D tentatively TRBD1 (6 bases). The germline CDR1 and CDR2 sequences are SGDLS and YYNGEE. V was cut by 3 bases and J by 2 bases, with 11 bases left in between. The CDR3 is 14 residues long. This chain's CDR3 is CASSATGFNTEAFF. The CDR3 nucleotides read TGTGCCAGCAGCGCGACAGGTTTCAACACTGAAGCTTTCTTT.

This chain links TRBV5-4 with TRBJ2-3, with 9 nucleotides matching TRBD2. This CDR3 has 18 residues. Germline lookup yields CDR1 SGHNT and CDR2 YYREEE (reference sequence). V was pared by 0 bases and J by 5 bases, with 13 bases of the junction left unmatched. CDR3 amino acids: CASSLEIGGGGGVDTQYF. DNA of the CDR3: TGTGCCAGCAGCTTGGAGATTGGCGGGGGGGGAGGAGTAGATACGCAGTATTTT. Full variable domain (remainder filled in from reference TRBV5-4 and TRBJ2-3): ETGVTQSPTHLIKTRGQQVTLRCSSQSGHNTVSWYQQALGQGPQFIFQYYREEENGRGNFPPRFSGLQFPNYSSELNVNALELDDSALYLCASSLEIGGGGGVDTQYFGPGTRLTVL.

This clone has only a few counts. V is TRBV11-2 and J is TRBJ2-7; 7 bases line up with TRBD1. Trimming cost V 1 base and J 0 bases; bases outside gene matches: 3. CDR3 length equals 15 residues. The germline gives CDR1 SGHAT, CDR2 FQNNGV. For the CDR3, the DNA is TGTGCCAGCAGCTTAGTACCAGGGGGCTCCTACGAGCAGTACTTC. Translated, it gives CASSLVPGGSYEQYF.